This entry describes one TCR beta chain. Its matching antigen is unknown. A second about 7 to 11 cycle PCR used barcoded and J-beta primers. TCRdb reanalysed the 5' RACE reads using MiXCR and keeps one entry per CDR3 protein. Among fewer than 650,000 distinct CDR3 sequences, 25% to 35% were seen once, and the ten largest hold about 3.9%. This record belongs to a study of blood T cells in healthy people across ages. V dropped 6 bases and J dropped 3 bases, with 14 bases sitting between them. CDR3 length: 13 residues. The germline gives CDR1 DFQATT, CDR2 SNEGSKA (reference sequence). Study observations and caveats: Diversity was estimated from one million T cells, and these estimates were considered underestimates.

Separately, the same data were catalogued under a study of T cells of mothers and their children. According to that study: The study obtained over 9.5 million TCR beta CDR3 reads per mother and about 3 million per child.

The sample was blood. This sequence joins TRBV20-1 and TRBJ1-2; D possibly corresponds to TRBD1 (6 bases). The clonotype originates from a boy younger than 10 in good health. The CDR3 spells CSAQQGWDYGYTF. In DNA form, the CDR3 reads TGCAGTGCCCAACAGGGATGGGACTATGGCTACACCTTC.